A selection of T cell receptor beta chains follows, all from one sample in a study of shared clonotypes between healthy human individuals. Only in-frame clones appear in the TCRdb table, and some are missing; sequencing was by immunoSEQ multiplex PCR. In the table there are hundreds of thousands of clones, 74% of which are singletons. Sequences were obtained from memory CD4+ T cells sorted from blood. These receptors were obtained from a woman aged 25-40 years in good health. The CDR3 runs from the conserved cysteine through the conserved F or W. The D gene is left open where the match is weak. A clone size is listed for some rows: how often the clone was seen (once, few, many), or a class if it is expanded.

j_gene: TRBJ1-1; abundance: few; v_gene: TRBV18; d_gene: NA; CDR3aa: CASSPPSRVGKNTEAFF; CDR3nt: TGTGCCAGCTCACCACCCTCCCGAGTTGGGAAGAACACTGAAGCTTTCTTT
j_gene: TRBJ2-1; abundance: NA; v_gene: TRBV5-1; d_gene: TRBD2; CDR3aa: CASSPMRTSGTDSYNEQFF; CDR3nt: TGCGCCAGCAGCCCTATGCGGACTAGCGGGACAGATTCCTACAATGAGCAGTTCTTC
j_gene: TRBJ2-5; abundance: NA; v_gene: TRBV27; d_gene: TRBD2; CDR3aa: CASSRGTSGGETQYF; CDR3nt: TGTGCCAGCAGCCGCGGGACTAGCGGAGGCGAGACCCAGTACTTC
j_gene: TRBJ2-7; abundance: NA; v_gene: TRBV2; d_gene: NA; CDR3aa: CASTAAYEQYF; CDR3nt: TGTGCCAGTACAGCGGCCTACGAGCAGTACTTC
j_gene: TRBJ2-7; abundance: NA; v_gene: TRBV6-5; d_gene: NA; CDR3aa: CASSSGGWPYEQYF; CDR3nt: TGTGCCAGTTCTAGTGGGGGGTGGCCGTACGAGCAGTACTTC
j_gene: TRBJ1-2; abundance: NA; v_gene: TRBV5-1; d_gene: NA; CDR3aa: CASSLAEATYGYTF; CDR3nt: TGCGCCAGCAGCTTGGCGGAGGCTACTTATGGCTACACCTTC
j_gene: TRBJ2-7; abundance: NA; v_gene: TRBV7-2; d_gene: TRBD1; CDR3aa: CASSLVGTGLSYFEQYF; CDR3nt: TGTGCCAGCAGCTTAGTTGGGACAGGGTTAAGCTACTTCGAGCAGTACTTC
j_gene: TRBJ2-7; abundance: few; v_gene: TRBV19; d_gene: TRBD2; CDR3aa: CASRPGLAESYEQYF; CDR3nt: TGTGCCAGTAGACCGGGACTAGCGGAATCCTACGAGCAGTACTTC
j_gene: TRBJ2-1; abundance: many; v_gene: TRBV5-4; d_gene: TRBD2; CDR3aa: CASSFPSGRARNEQFF; CDR3nt: TGTGCCAGCAGCTTCCCTAGCGGGAGGGCCCGGAATGAGCAGTTCTTC
j_gene: TRBJ2-1; abundance: NA; v_gene: TRBV5-4; d_gene: NA; CDR3aa: CASSLIGPGQNEQFF; CDR3nt: TGTGCCAGCAGCTTGATCGGGCCAGGTCAAAATGAGCAGTTCTTC
j_gene: TRBJ2-1; abundance: NA; v_gene: TRBV18; d_gene: NA; CDR3aa: CASSGRVPDNEQFF; CDR3nt: TGTGCCAGCTCCGGGCGGGTCCCCGACAATGAGCAGTTCTTC
j_gene: TRBJ2-7; abundance: NA; v_gene: TRBV21-1; d_gene: NA; CDR3aa: CASSKGQLIIPSYEQYF; CDR3nt: TGTGCCAGCAGCAAAGGACAATTAATCATCCCTTCTTACGAGCAGTACTTC
j_gene: TRBJ2-7; abundance: NA; v_gene: TRBV6-1; d_gene: TRBD1; CDR3aa: CASSKGPPGQGPYEQYF; CDR3nt: TGTGCCAGCAGTAAAGGCCCCCCGGGACAGGGCCCCTACGAGCAGTACTTC
j_gene: TRBJ2-1; abundance: NA; v_gene: TRBV4-2; d_gene: NA; CDR3aa: CASSPRSGGVEQFF; CDR3nt: TGTGCCAGCAGCCCTCGAAGTGGAGGGGTCGAGCAGTTCTTC
j_gene: TRBJ2-5; abundance: NA; v_gene: TRBV5-1; d_gene: TRBD2; CDR3aa: CASSPGLAGVLETQYF; CDR3nt: TGCGCCAGCAGCCCCGGACTAGCGGGAGTATTAGAGACCCAGTACTTC
j_gene: TRBJ1-5; abundance: NA; v_gene: TRBV7-6; d_gene: NA; CDR3aa: CASSLAGGNQPQHF; CDR3nt: TGTGCCAGCAGCTTGGCAGGGGGCAATCAGCCCCAGCATTTT
j_gene: TRBJ2-1; abundance: NA; v_gene: TRBV2; d_gene: NA; CDR3aa: CASSADSHNEQFF; CDR3nt: TGTGCCAGCAGTGCGGACAGTCACAATGAGCAGTTCTTC
j_gene: TRBJ1-4; abundance: NA; v_gene: TRBV11-2; d_gene: NA; CDR3aa: CASSLDRGRANEKLFF; CDR3nt: TGTGCCAGCAGCTTAGATCGAGGGAGGGCTAATGAAAAACTGTTTTTT
j_gene: TRBJ1-2; abundance: NA; v_gene: TRBV7-9; d_gene: NA; CDR3aa: CASSLNVATANYGYTF; CDR3nt: TGTGCCAGCAGCTTGAATGTAGCGACAGCTAACTATGGCTACACCTTC
j_gene: TRBJ2-7; abundance: NA; v_gene: TRBV6-6; d_gene: TRBD1; CDR3aa: CASTYRGEQYF; CDR3nt: TGTGCCAGCACCTACAGGGGCGAGCAGTACTTC
j_gene: TRBJ2-5; abundance: NA; v_gene: TRBV11-1; d_gene: TRBD2; CDR3aa: CASSPSLAGDKYF; CDR3nt: TGTGCCAGCAGCCCATCCCTAGCGGGAGATAAGTACTTC
j_gene: TRBJ2-7; abundance: few; v_gene: TRBV27; d_gene: NA; CDR3aa: CASSLSPPGENEQYF; CDR3nt: TGTGCCAGCAGTTTATCGCCCCCCGGGGAAAACGAGCAGTACTTC
j_gene: TRBJ1-2; abundance: NA; v_gene: TRBV7-9; d_gene: TRBD1; CDR3aa: CASSRPGGGGYTF; CDR3nt: TGTGCCAGCAGCCGACCAGGGGGTGGCGGCTACACCTTC
j_gene: TRBJ1-4; abundance: NA; v_gene: TRBV6-5; d_gene: NA; CDR3aa: CASRRAGGEKLFF; CDR3nt: TGTGCCAGCAGGAGGGCCGGGGGTGAAAAACTGTTTTTT
j_gene: TRBJ2-1; abundance: NA; v_gene: TRBV7-2; d_gene: NA; CDR3aa: CASSPTVLGQDEQFF; CDR3nt: TGTGCCAGCAGCCCCACAGTACTAGGTCAGGATGAGCAGTTCTTC
j_gene: TRBJ1-2; abundance: NA; v_gene: TRBV28; d_gene: NA; CDR3aa: CASNPLGRKNYGYTF; CDR3nt: TGTGCCAGCAACCCGTTGGGCCGAAAAAACTATGGCTACACCTTC
j_gene: TRBJ1-4; abundance: once; v_gene: TRBV19; d_gene: NA; CDR3aa: CASSPEATNEKLFF; CDR3nt: TGTGCCAGTAGCCCGGAAGCAACTAATGAAAAACTGTTTTTT
j_gene: TRBJ2-2; abundance: few; v_gene: TRBV7-2; d_gene: NA; CDR3aa: CASSGMGLSNTGELFF; CDR3nt: TGTGCCAGCAGCGGCATGGGACTTTCGAACACCGGGGAGCTGTTTTTT
j_gene: TRBJ2-3; abundance: NA; v_gene: TRBV27; d_gene: NA; CDR3aa: CASSLSDATDTQYF; CDR3nt: TGTGCCAGCAGTTTATCGGACGCCACAGATACGCAGTATTTT
j_gene: TRBJ2-7; abundance: NA; v_gene: TRBV19; d_gene: TRBD2; CDR3aa: CASSAGLAGLPTYEQYF; CDR3nt: TGTGCCAGTAGTGCGGGACTAGCGGGACTCCCGACCTACGAGCAGTACTTC